The 13 T cell receptor beta chains below were found in one sample sequenced in a study of T cell responses to AZD1222 COVID-19 vaccine. Measured with immunoSEQ multiplex PCR; TCRdb has only the in-frame clones, and not every one. The data contain some 84,000 clones, about 86% of them seen just once; the ten biggest clones take up under 9%. Here the sequenced sample was peripheral blood, taken on day 0 of AZD1222 vaccination. Every receptor here comes from an adult in good health.

This clone was counted only a few times. The chain carries TRBV11-2 and TRBJ2-1; TRBD2 matches at 12 bases. J gave up 7 bases and V 7 bases, and 11 bases lay outside the gene matches. The germline CDR1 and CDR2 sequences are SGHAT and FQNNGV. The CDR3 length is 16 residues. The CDR3 sequence: CASTPGRLAGANEQFF. CDR3 sequence (DNA): TGTGCCAGCACCCCGGGGAGACTAGCGGGAGCGAATGAGCAGTTCTTC.

The chain has TRBV7-9 and TRBJ2-7; no definite D call. In germline, CDR1 is SEHNR, CDR2 FQNEAQ (reference sequence). V was trimmed by 5 bases and J by 0 bases, leaving 11 bases between them. The CDR3 consists of 14 residues. CDR3 nucleotides: TGTGCCAGCAGCCCATCCAATCCCTCCTACGAGCAGTACTTC. Encoded protein: CASSPSNPSYEQYF.

The chain joins TRBV7-9 to TRBJ1-2; D not certain. The CDR3 is 13 residues long. The V and J ends lost 5 bases and 8 bases respectively, with 15 bases between them. Germline CDR1 reads SEHNR; CDR2 reads FQNEAQ (reference sequence). The CDR3: CASSPGFTEGYTF. The CDR3, as DNA: TGTGCCAGCAGCCCGGGCTTTACGGAGGGCTACACCTTC.

V usage is TRBV28 and J usage is TRBJ1-1; D gene unclear. The germline V and J ends were trimmed by 3 bases and 0 bases, with 11 bases remaining between them. The CDR3 covers 15 residues. Germline lookup yields CDR1 MDHEN and CDR2 SYDVKM. The CDR3 sequence is CASSLWTDLNTEAFF. The CDR3 region has the DNA TGTGCCAGCAGTTTGTGGACGGATCTGAACACTGAAGCTTTCTTT.

The sample holds one count of this clone. The rearrangement joins TRBV5-1 to TRBJ2-2; D is ambiguous. CDR3 length: 16 residues. Between the trimmed V and J ends, which lost 4 bases and 4 bases, there was a span of 17 bases. Germline values: CDR1 SGHRS, CDR2 YFSETQ. The CDR3 protein is CASSPWTVDGTGELFF. CDR3 sequence (DNA): TGCGCCAGCAGCCCATGGACGGTCGATGGCACCGGGGAGCTGTTTTTT.

V gene TRBV21-1 combines with J gene TRBJ2-1. TRBV21-1 is a pseudogene locus. CDR3 length equals 17 residues. CDR3 sequence: CASSKDSDFRDHNEQFF. CDR3 bases: TGTGCCAGCAGCAAAGATTCGGATTTTCGGGACCATAATGAGCAGTTCTTC.

The J gene is TRBJ2-3, the V gene TRBV3-1 (or the pseudogene TRBV3-2); D call uncertain. The CDR3 is 15 residues long. V lost 6 bases to trimming and J lost 4 bases, with 17 bases between them. The germline V gene has CDR1 LGHDT and CDR2 YNNKEL (reference sequence). CDR3 nucleotide sequence: TGTGCCAGCAGGCGAGGTGGGATTGGCGCAGATACGCAGTATTTT. Encoded protein: CASRRGGIGADTQYF.

J is TRBJ1-3 and V is TRBV7-9; no definite D call. V shed 5 bases and J shed 9 bases, with 26 bases lying between them. This CDR3 has 17 amino acids. The germline CDR1 and CDR2 sequences are SEHNR and FQNEAQ (reference sequence). CDR3 loop: CASSLTYGRTAEFTIYF. CDR3 sequence (DNA): TGTGCCAGCAGCCTAACCTACGGACGGACTGCAGAATTCACCATATATTTT. The full variable domain, with the rest looked up from reference TRBV7-9 and TRBJ1-3, is DTGVSQNPRHKITKRGQNVTFRCDPISEHNRLYWYRQTLGQGPEFLTYFQNEAQLEKSRLLSDRFSAERPKGSFSTLEIQRTEQGDSAMYLCASSLTYGRTAEFTIYFGEGSWLTVV.

This clone was recorded once. The rearrangement uses TRBV10-3 and TRBJ2-6, with D unresolved. The V and J ends lost 4 bases and 0 bases respectively, with 13 bases between them. CDR3 length: 17 residues. Germline V CDR1 and CDR2: ENHRY, SYGVKD. This CDR3 is CAISGPGTNSGANVLTF. CDR3 in DNA: TGTGCCATCAGTGGTCCAGGCACGAACTCTGGGGCCAACGTCCTGACTTTC.

The chain has TRBV28 and TRBJ1-6; D gene uncertain. Germline V CDR1 and CDR2: MDHEN, SYDVKM. The V end was cut by 3 bases, the J end by 8 bases, with 5 bases between. The CDR3 length is 12 residues. The CDR3 spells CASSLSHSPLHF. The CDR3, as DNA: TGTGCCAGCAGTTTGTCCCATTCACCCCTCCACTTT.

This chain connects TRBV5-1 to TRBJ2-2, with D unclear. The CDR3 is 13 amino acids. Germline V gene data show CDR1 as SGHRS and CDR2 as YFSETQ. Deletions cut 0 bases from V and 4 bases from J, with 4 bases between. The CDR3 DNA is TGCGCCAGCAGCTTGGGCCGCACCGGGGAGCTGTTTTTT. This sequence encodes CASSLGRTGELFF.

The gene calls are TRBV9 and TRBJ2-1, with TRBD2 matching 8 bases. Germline CDR1 and CDR2: SGDLS and YYNGEE. The CDR3 spans 17 residues. The V and J ends lost 0 bases and 4 bases, in that order; junction bases with no gene match: 9. CDR3 region: CASSVGQRGGPYNEQFF. As DNA, the CDR3 is TGTGCCAGCAGCGTAGGTCAACGGGGGGGTCCTTACAATGAGCAGTTCTTC. Using reference TRBV9 and TRBJ2-1 for the parts outside the CDR3, the full variable domain is DSGVTQTPKHLITATGQRVTLRCSPRSGDLSVYWYQQSLDQGLQFLIQYYNGEERAKGNILERFSAQQFPDLHSELNLSSLELGDSALYFCASSVGQRGGPYNEQFFGPGTRLTVL.

The rearrangement uses TRBV19 and TRBJ2-2; D might be TRBD1 (8 bases). Germline CDR1 LNHDA, CDR2 SQIVND (reference sequence). Deletions cut 5 bases from V and 7 bases from J, with 23 bases between. This CDR3 has 17 amino acids. The CDR3 sequence: CASSSPGQGGRSGELFF. The CDR3 nucleotides are TGTGCCAGTAGTTCACCCGGACAGGGAGGGAGAAGCGGGGAGCTGTTTTTT.